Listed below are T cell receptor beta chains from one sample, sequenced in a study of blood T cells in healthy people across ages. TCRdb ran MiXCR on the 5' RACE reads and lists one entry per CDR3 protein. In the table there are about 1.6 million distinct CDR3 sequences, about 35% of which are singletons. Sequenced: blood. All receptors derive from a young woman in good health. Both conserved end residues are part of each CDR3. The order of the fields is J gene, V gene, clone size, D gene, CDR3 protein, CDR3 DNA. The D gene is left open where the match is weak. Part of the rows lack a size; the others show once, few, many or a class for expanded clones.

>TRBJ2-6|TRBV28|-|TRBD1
CASRAGQGYSGANVLTF
TGTGCCAGCAGGGCCGGACAGGGCTACTCTGGGGCCAACGTCCTGACTTTC
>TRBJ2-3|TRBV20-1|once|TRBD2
CSARDLGTSGRLADTQYF
TGCAGTGCTAGAGATTTGGGGACTAGCGGGCGTCTGGCAGATACGCAGTATTTT
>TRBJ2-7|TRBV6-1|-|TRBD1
CAGATGLPYEQYF
TGTGCCGGGGCGACAGGGCTCCCCTACGAGCAGTACTTC
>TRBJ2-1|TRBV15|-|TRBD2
CATSRGLAGGTGWRNEQFF
TGTGCCACCAGCAGAGGCCTAGCGGGAGGGACTGGGTGGCGGAATGAGCAGTTCTTC
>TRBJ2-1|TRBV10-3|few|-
CAISESIGGRGSYNEQFF
TGTGCCATCAGTGAGTCGATAGGGGGACGGGGCTCCTACAATGAGCAGTTCTTC
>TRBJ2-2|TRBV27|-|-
CASSLSGVTNTGELFF
TGTGCCAGCAGTTTATCCGGGGTTACTAACACCGGGGAGCTGTTTTTT
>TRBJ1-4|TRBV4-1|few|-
CASSQVVGGDNEKLFF
TGCGCCAGCAGCCAAGTGGTGGGCGGGGATAATGAAAAACTGTTTTTT
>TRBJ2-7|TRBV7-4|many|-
CASSHAGRGSYEQYF
TGTGCCAGCAGCCATGCTGGACGGGGATCCTACGAGCAGTACTTC
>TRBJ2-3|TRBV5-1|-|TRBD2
CASSSYLLAGGPGDTQYF
TGCGCCAGCAGCTCTTACCTCCTAGCGGGAGGGCCTGGAGATACGCAGTATTTT
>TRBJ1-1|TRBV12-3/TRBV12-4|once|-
CASTHPGVFYTEAFF
TGTGCCAGCACTCACCCCGGGGTATTTTACACTGAAGCTTTCTTT
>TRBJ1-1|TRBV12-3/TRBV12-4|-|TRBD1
CASSPSGGATEAFF
TGTGCCAGCAGCCCCTCAGGGGGCGCGACTGAAGCTTTCTTT
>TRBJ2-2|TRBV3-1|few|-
CASSRVSGEGELFF
TGTGCCAGCAGCCGAGTGTCAGGGGAGGGGGAGCTGTTTTTT
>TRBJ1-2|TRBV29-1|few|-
CSVAGGRAYGYTF
TGCAGCGTCGCGGGGGGCAGGGCCTATGGCTACACCTTC
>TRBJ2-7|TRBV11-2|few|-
CASSLDRWFEQYF
TGTGCCAGCAGCTTAGATCGGTGGTTCGAGCAGTACTTC
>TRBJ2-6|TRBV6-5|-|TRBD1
CASSYPEPDRGLSGANVLTF
TGTGCCAGCAGTTACCCCGAGCCCGACAGGGGGCTATCTGGGGCCAACGTCCTGACTTTC
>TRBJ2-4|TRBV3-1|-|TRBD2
CASSRTTSGRLGAKNIQYF
TGTGCCAGCAGCCGGACGACTAGCGGGAGGTTGGGGGCCAAAAACATTCAGTACTTC
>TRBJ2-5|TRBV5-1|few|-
CASSNRGREETQYF
TGCGCCAGCAGCAATAGAGGCAGGGAAGAGACCCAGTACTTC
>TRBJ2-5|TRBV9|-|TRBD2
CVSSVQSGGAVGEAQYF
TGTGTCAGCAGCGTGCAAAGCGGGGGGGCGGTAGGAGAGGCCCAGTACTTC